This T cell receptor (beta chain) is from a study of long-term antiretroviral therapy in people with HIV. Study-level points and caveats: Diversity remained lower than transplant donor controls, even though it increased after ART. Clones that had undergone expansion before ART prevailed in the repertoire throughout all time points. Versus controls, repertoires in people with HIV had narrower CDR3 length ranges.

The germline V gene encodes CDR1 GTSNPN and CDR2 SVGIG (reference sequence). V gave up 1 base and J gave up 5 bases, with 11 bases separating them. The CDR3 has 13 residues. As concerns this clone: The antigen is not known.

A v3.0 immunoSEQ assay was performed at survey level. Using immunoSEQ multiplex PCR, the repertoire was profiled, and TCRdb retains in-frame clones only, with some absent. The sample shows more than 20,000 clones, roughly 76% of them seen only once. Participants with HIV, all of them, were treated in the United States. This clonotype originated in a woman aged 40-49 years with HIV. Specimen: unsorted PBMCs, collected less than 1.8 years before starting antiretroviral therapy. The rearrangement links TRBV30 to TRBJ1-1; tentative D call: TRBD1 (5 bases). The CDR3 nucleotides read TGTGCCTGGAGTGGATTCCAGGGAACTGAAGCTTTCTTT. Protein product: CAWSGFQGTEAFF.